The 13 T cell receptor beta chains below were found in one sample sequenced in a study of blood T cell repertoires in COVID-19. TCRdb's table, derived via immunoSEQ multiplex PCR, lists solely in-frame clones and lacks some. The sample includes tens of thousands of clones, about 85% of them seen just once. The sequencing sample was made of peripheral blood. These receptor sequences come from a woman in her 70s with acute or convalescent COVID-19.

The V and J genes are TRBV5-5 and TRBJ1-2; D possibly corresponds to TRBD1 (6 bases). Between the trimmed V and J ends, which lost 0 bases and 4 bases, there was a span of 10 bases. Germline-derived CDR1 and CDR2 are SGHKS and YYEKEE (reference sequence). The CDR3 length is 14 residues. The chain's CDR3 is CASSLEGVGYGYTF. In DNA, the CDR3 is TGTGCCAGCAGCTTGGAGGGGGTCGGCTATGGCTACACCTTC. The variable domain in full, completed from reference TRBV5-5 and TRBJ1-2, reads DAGVTQSPTHLIKTRGQQVTLRCSPISGHKSVSWYQQVLGQGPQFIFQYYEKEERGRGNFPDRFSARQFPNYSSELNVNALLLGDSALYLCASSLEGVGYGYTFGSGTRLTVV.

This chain uses TRBV6-4 with TRBJ2-3; perhaps TRBD2 as D (6 bases). The V gene lost 2 bases and the J gene lost 5 bases, with 14 bases spanning the gap. From germline, CDR1 is MRHNA and CDR2 SNTAGT. This CDR3 has 15 residues. Here the CDR3 reads CASSDQPGLGDTQYF. CDR3 in DNA: TGTGCCAGCAGTGACCAGCCGGGACTCGGAGATACGCAGTATTTT.

This clone has just one count. CDR3 bases: TGCGCCAGCAGCTTGGTTGGCAGGGGAAGGTCTGAAGCTTTCTTT. Translation: CASSLVGRGRSEAFF. V is TRBV5-1 and J is TRBJ1-1; D possibly corresponds to TRBD1 (6 bases). V lost 0 bases, J lost 6 bases, and 15 bases lay in between. In germline, CDR1 is SGHRS, CDR2 YFSETQ. CDR3 length equals 15 residues.

The chain has TRBV11-2 and TRBJ2-3, with 10 bases lining up with TRBD2. Per the germline V gene, CDR1 is SGHAT and CDR2 is FQNNGV. Trimming at V came to 5 bases and at J to 7 bases, leaving 12 bases not matched to a gene. This CDR3 region has 16 residues. CDR3 loop: CASSAATGLARHTQYF. Here the CDR3 DNA reads TGTGCCAGCAGCGCAGCTACGGGACTAGCGAGGCATACGCAGTATTTT.

The gene calls are TRBV18 and TRBJ1-3; 10 nucleotides agree with TRBD1. J gave up 2 bases and V 5 bases, and 3 bases lay outside the gene matches. CDR3 length: 15 amino acids. Germline loops: CDR1 KGHSH, CDR2 LQKENI. In nucleotides, the CDR3 is TGTGCCAGCTCATCAGGACAGGGGGCTGGAAACACCATATATTTT. It translates to CASSSGQGAGNTIYF.

V gene TRBV12-3 or TRBV12-4 combines with J gene TRBJ1-2; D unresolved. The V end lost 5 bases, the J end lost 8 bases, and 12 bases lay between the germline ends. This CDR3 is built from 12 residues. CDR3 residues: CASSTRVSGYTF. DNA for the CDR3: TGTGCCAGCAGTACGAGGGTTAGCGGCTACACCTTC.

This chain joins TRBV10-3 and TRBJ2-7; TRBD1 agrees at 11 bases. Germline lookup yields CDR1 ENHRY and CDR2 SYGVKD. After removal of 0 bases from V and 7 bases from J, the junction contained 8 bases not matched to a gene. The CDR3 extends over 16 amino acids. The CDR3 loop reads CAISESRGQGAGEQYV. The CDR3 region has the DNA TGTGCCATCAGTGAGTCAAGAGGACAGGGGGCAGGTGAGCAGTACGTC.

J is TRBJ1-1 and V is TRBV4-1, with 10 bases that match TRBD1. Germline CDR1 is MGHRA and CDR2 is YSYEKL. Trimming took 6 bases from V and 6 from J; bases not matched to a gene: 10. The CDR3 length is 15 residues. The CDR3 spells CASRDRGTRWPEAFF. For the CDR3, the DNA is TGCGCCAGCAGGGACAGGGGGACTCGGTGGCCTGAAGCTTTCTTT.

This chain links TRBV4-1 with TRBJ2-3; TRBD1 aligns across 10 bases. The junction had 4 bases not matched to a gene; V was cut back by 4 bases and J by 3 bases. The V gene's germline CDR1 is MGHRA and CDR2 YSYEKL. CDR3 length: 15 residues. This CDR3 is CASSLGQGVTDTQYF. The CDR3 bases are TGCGCCAGCAGCCTTGGACAGGGGGTGACAGATACGCAGTATTTT.

This chain joins TRBV19 and TRBJ2-1; the match to TRBD2 covers 10 bases. The CDR3 is made up of 15 amino acids. V dropped 3 bases and J dropped 6; count of bases not matched to a gene: 5. CDR1 is LNHDA and CDR2 is SQIVND in the germline V gene (reference sequence). The CDR3 here is CASSILAGALNEQFF. The CDR3 region has the DNA TGTGCCAGTAGTATTCTAGCGGGGGCCCTCAATGAGCAGTTCTTC.

The gene calls are TRBV12-3 or TRBV12-4 and TRBJ2-5, with D unclear. V was pared by 5 bases and J by 3 bases, with 10 bases between. This CDR3 has 13 residues. CDR3 amino acids: CASSAGPKETQYF. The CDR3 DNA reads as TGTGCCAGCAGTGCAGGCCCTAAAGAGACCCAGTACTTC.

The chain uses TRBV6-5 and TRBJ2-1; 7 positions agree with TRBD1. V was clipped by 5 bases and J by 3 bases; unmatched bases: 7. CDR1 is MNHEY, CDR2 SVGAGI, per germline. This CDR3 comprises 15 residues. The CDR3 DNA follows: TGTGCCAGCAGTCCTAGGACAGGTGACTACAATGAGCAGTTCTTC. It translates to CASSPRTGDYNEQFF.

The CDR3 loop is CASSYETGNTGELFF. CDR3 bases: TGTGCCAGCAGTTACGAGACAGGGAACACCGGGGAGCTGTTTTTT. V is TRBV6-2 or TRBV6-3 and J is TRBJ2-2, with D possibly being TRBD1 (6 bases). CDR1 is MNHEY, CDR2 SVGEGT, per germline. The CDR3 length is 15 residues. The V end was cut by 2 bases, the J end by 1 base, with 8 bases between.